A selection of T cell receptor beta chains follows, all from one sample in a study of blood T cells in healthy people across ages. TCRdb ran MiXCR on the 5' RACE reads and lists one entry per CDR3 protein. The sample gives more than 1 million distinct CDR3 sequences, around 45% of which show up once; 15% to 20% is in the top ten. Sequenced: blood. The receptors were sampled from an older woman in good health. Each CDR3 is given with its conserved first and last residue. Fields, in order: V gene, J gene, CDR3 protein.

V gene: TRBV13; J gene: TRBJ1-2; CDR3 protein: CASSLQMRGPSGYTF
V gene: TRBV3-1; J gene: TRBJ1-1; CDR3 protein: CASSHLPGQGGTEAFF
V gene: TRBV13; J gene: TRBJ2-3; CDR3 protein: CASSSTSGAGTDTQYF
V gene: TRBV5-1; J gene: TRBJ2-3; CDR3 protein: CASSLDRAGDTQYF
V gene: TRBV10-3; J gene: TRBJ2-5; CDR3 protein: CATLGAGANQETQYF
V gene: TRBV28; J gene: TRBJ2-7; CDR3 protein: CASRAPTGWDEQYF
V gene: TRBV20-1; J gene: TRBJ2-7; CDR3 protein: CSANSGSGEQYF
V gene: TRBV11-2; J gene: TRBJ2-1; CDR3 protein: CASSSDSGGSAYNEQFF
V gene: TRBV12-3/TRBV12-4; J gene: TRBJ2-7; CDR3 protein: CASSFGNTYEQYF
V gene: TRBV7-9; J gene: TRBJ1-2; CDR3 protein: CASTKALGNYGYTF
V gene: TRBV4-3; J gene: NA; CDR3 protein: CASSQGPTETGVLETQYF
V gene: TRBV29-1; J gene: TRBJ2-7; CDR3 protein: CSVEDGWVSYEQYF
V gene: TRBV6-5; J gene: TRBJ2-3; CDR3 protein: CASSLDHSDTQYF
V gene: TRBV28; J gene: NA; CDR3 protein: CASSLFPRASYNEQYF
V gene: TRBV4-2; J gene: TRBJ2-5; CDR3 protein: CASSQDLYESAVETQYF
V gene: TRBV7-9; J gene: TRBJ1-1; CDR3 protein: CAGSLGSGTEAFF
V gene: TRBV20-1; J gene: TRBJ2-3; CDR3 protein: CSARGVGLPLRTDTQYF
V gene: TRBV6-5; J gene: TRBJ2-5; CDR3 protein: CASSYSIPGRIETQYF
V gene: TRBV4-2; J gene: NA; CDR3 protein: CASSQTWDRSSHEQYF
V gene: TRBV20-1; J gene: TRBJ2-7; CDR3 protein: CSARSGASYNEQYF
V gene: TRBV6-2/TRBV6-3; J gene: TRBJ2-7; CDR3 protein: CASSYLLAVGRQYF
V gene: TRBV20-1; J gene: TRBJ2-6; CDR3 protein: CSARERAHRSGANVLTF
V gene: TRBV20-1; J gene: TRBJ2-7; CDR3 protein: CSAAPGTSGSRSYEQYF
V gene: TRBV4-1; J gene: TRBJ2-3; CDR3 protein: CASSQSGRPDTQYF
V gene: TRBV20-1; J gene: TRBJ2-3; CDR3 protein: CSARPGQASTDTQYF
V gene: TRBV29-1; J gene: TRBJ2-1; CDR3 protein: CSVEGDSRNEQFF
V gene: TRBV27; J gene: TRBJ2-1; CDR3 protein: CAILGAGNEQFF
V gene: TRBV4-1; J gene: TRBJ2-1; CDR3 protein: CASSQVGPWNEQFF
V gene: TRBV27; J gene: TRBJ2-5; CDR3 protein: CASSSRDTQETQYF
V gene: TRBV20-1; J gene: TRBJ2-1; CDR3 protein: CSARGRLGGYNEQFF
V gene: TRBV7-2; J gene: TRBJ2-1; CDR3 protein: CASSLFDGYYNEQFF
V gene: TRBV6-5; J gene: TRBJ2-1; CDR3 protein: CASSYRTVGPNEQFF
V gene: TRBV12-3/TRBV12-4; J gene: TRBJ2-1; CDR3 protein: CASSSLGLAGGAVRNEQFF
V gene: TRBV6-1; J gene: NA; CDR3 protein: CASSAIGTSARGETQYF
V gene: TRBV9; J gene: TRBJ1-2; CDR3 protein: CASSVGSTPTNYGYTF
V gene: TRBV9; J gene: TRBJ2-1; CDR3 protein: CASSVGVTSGRLGEQFF
V gene: TRBV3-1; J gene: TRBJ2-1; CDR3 protein: CASSQVRGGAGERNDEQFF
V gene: TRBV27; J gene: TRBJ2-7; CDR3 protein: CASSLLGSARNEQYF
V gene: TRBV28; J gene: TRBJ1-2; CDR3 protein: CASRDTGRYSYTF
V gene: TRBV6-1; J gene: TRBJ2-7; CDR3 protein: CASSGTPGTSERKPPYEQYF
V gene: TRBV6-5; J gene: TRBJ1-1; CDR3 protein: CASSYFGLAFF
V gene: TRBV11-2; J gene: TRBJ2-5; CDR3 protein: CASSPTGGVTQETQYF
V gene: TRBV2; J gene: TRBJ2-6; CDR3 protein: CASSPRTSGANVLTF
V gene: TRBV20-1; J gene: TRBJ2-7; CDR3 protein: CSARRGLIPYEQYF
V gene: TRBV6-5; J gene: TRBJ2-7; CDR3 protein: CASRKGVREQYF
V gene: TRBV29-1; J gene: TRBJ2-3; CDR3 protein: CSVFREDSWNTQYF
V gene: TRBV27; J gene: NA; CDR3 protein: CASSPMDHDEQYF
V gene: TRBV28; J gene: TRBJ2-7; CDR3 protein: CASSTSTSGGRYEQYF
V gene: TRBV27; J gene: TRBJ2-7; CDR3 protein: CASSLSAGTGAYEQYF
V gene: TRBV5-1; J gene: TRBJ2-5; CDR3 protein: CASSLNRPQETQYF
V gene: TRBV13; J gene: TRBJ2-5; CDR3 protein: CASSLGYDSEETQYF